These 30 T cell receptor beta chains share one sample of origin, sequenced in a study of cytotoxic CD8 clonotypes in ibrutinib-treated CLL. TCRdb's table, derived via immunoSEQ multiplex PCR, lists solely in-frame clones and lacks some. The sample carries around 200,000 clones, 60% to 80% recorded once. This specimen was PBMCs, taken after 12 months of ibrutinib treatment. The receptors come from a human donor with chronic lymphocytic leukemia.

The chain combines TRBV30 with TRBJ1-5; 11 bases line up with TRBD1. The CDR3 sequence is 15 residues long. CDR1 and CDR2 from the germline V gene are GTSNPN and SVGIG (reference sequence). V shed 3 bases, J shed 4 bases, and the junction held 5 bases outside the gene matches. The CDR3 DNA follows: TGTGCCTGGAGCGCCGGGACAGGGGGTAATCAGCCCCAGCATTTT. Encoded protein: CAWSAGTGGNQPQHF.

This chain uses TRBV7-2 with TRBJ2-7; 13 bases are a match to TRBD2. The CDR3 loop spans 15 amino acids. Germline V gene lookup returns CDR1 SGHTA and CDR2 FQGNSA. The V segment lost 6 bases and the J segment 3 bases; nucleotides outside the gene matches: 5. In DNA, the CDR3 is TGTGCCAGCAGACCGGGACTAGCGGGAATCTACGAGCAGTACTTC. Translated: CASRPGLAGIYEQYF.

The chain links TRBV5-1 to TRBJ1-1; 8 bases are a match to TRBD1. The CDR3 runs to 13 residues. V shed 4 bases and J 5 bases; nucleotides not matched to a gene: 4. The germline V gene has CDR1 SGHRS and CDR2 YFSETQ. The CDR3 DNA reads as TGCGCCAGCAGCCGGACAGGGAAGACTGAAGCTTTCTTT. Translating gives CASSRTGKTEAFF.

The table lists this clone with many counts. At the DNA level, this CDR3 is encoded by other sequences in the same sample as well. The chain combines TRBV5-1 with TRBJ2-3; D uncertain. The CDR3 covers 12 residues. Germline lookup yields CDR1 SGHRS and CDR2 YFSETQ. The V end lost 0 bases, the J end lost 4 bases, and 3 bases lay between the germline ends. The CDR3 nucleotides read TGCGCCAGCAGCTTGGAAGCAGATACGCAGTATTTT. Its translation is CASSLEADTQYF. Together with reference TRBV5-1 and TRBJ2-3, the CDR3 gives the full variable domain: KAGVTQTPRYLIKTRGQQVTLSCSPISGHRSVSWYQQTPGQGLQFLFEYFSETQRNKGNFPGRFSGRQFSNSRSEMNVSTLELGDSALYLCASSLEADTQYFGPGTRLTVL.

The V call is TRBV7-2, the J call TRBJ1-2; a possible D gene is TRBD1 (6 bases). The CDR3 spans 15 residues. Between the trimmed V and J ends, which lost 5 bases and 3 bases, there was a span of 16 bases. The V gene's germline CDR1 is SGHTA and CDR2 FQGNSA. The CDR3 protein is CASSPHRVQHYGYTF. The CDR3 nucleotides are TGTGCCAGCAGCCCCCACAGGGTGCAACACTATGGCTACACCTTC.

This clone came up a few times. The chain couples TRBV9 to TRBJ2-3; 14 positions match TRBD2. The V gene end was trimmed by 0 bases and the J gene end by 5 bases; junction bases not matched to a gene: 2. Germline V gives CDR1 SGDLS, CDR2 YYNGEE. The CDR3 covers 16 residues. CDR3 in amino acids: CASSVGLAGGIDTQYF. For the CDR3, the DNA is TGTGCCAGCAGCGTAGGACTAGCGGGAGGGATAGATACGCAGTATTTT.

The DNA of the CDR3 is TGTGCCAGCAGCGTAGAGACGGGCAGCTACGAGCAGTACTTC. This codes for CASSVETGSYEQYF. The V gene is TRBV9, the J gene TRBJ2-7; D remains ambiguous. Trimming shortened V by 0 bases and J by 3 bases, and 10 bases separated the two germline ends. The V gene's germline CDR1 is SGDLS and CDR2 YYNGEE. This CDR3 contains 14 residues.

The J gene is TRBJ2-5, the V gene TRBV5-5; possibly TRBD1 or TRBD2 for D (5 bases each). Germline loops: CDR1 SGHKS, CDR2 YYEKEE (reference sequence). V was cut by 2 bases and J by 4 bases, with 9 bases left in between. This CDR3 spans 13 amino acids. This chain's CDR3 is CASSFAGTETQYF. The CDR3 coding sequence is TGTGCCAGCAGCTTCGCAGGGACAGAGACCCAGTACTTC.

This clone occurred once. The rearrangement links TRBV7-8 to TRBJ2-3; a weak D match, TRBD1 (5 bases). Trimming stripped 1 base from V and 5 bases from J, with 13 bases between. CDR1 and CDR2 from the germline V gene are SGHVS and FQNEAQ. There are 15 residues in the CDR3. Here the CDR3 DNA reads TGTGCCAGCAGCTTAGTTCGGACAACGCGAGATACGCAGTATTTT. Translation gives CASSLVRTTRDTQYF.

The genes are TRBV9 and TRBJ2-1, with D perhaps matching TRBD2 (5 bases). CDR1 and CDR2 from the germline V gene are SGDLS and YYNGEE. The CDR3 consists of 15 residues. Trimming left V 3 bases short and J 0 bases short, with 10 bases between. The CDR3 bases are TGTGCCAGCAGCGGGCGGGCGAGCTCCTACAATGAGCAGTTCTTC. Residues: CASSGRASSYNEQFF.

This rearrangement joins TRBV18 to TRBJ2-7, with 11 bases aligning to TRBD1. Germline V CDR1 and CDR2: KGHSH, LQKENI. The CDR3 covers 15 residues. The ends lost 3 bases at V and 6 bases at J; junction bases unmatched: 7. The CDR3 DNA reads TGTGCCAGCTCACCTACTAGGACAGGGGGCGGCGAGCAGTACTTC. It yields the protein CASSPTRTGGGEQYF.

This clone was picked up a small number of times. The chain carries TRBV6-1 and TRBJ1-5, with unresolved D. Deletions cut 10 bases from V and 3 bases from J, with 10 bases between. The germline gives CDR1 MNHNS, CDR2 SASEGT. The CDR3 loop spans 12 amino acids. CDR3 sequence reads: CATFTFNQPQHF. For the CDR3, the DNA is TGTGCCACCTTCACCTTCAATCAGCCCCAGCATTTT.

The chain carries TRBV14 and TRBJ2-1; 8 positions agree with TRBD2. This CDR3 is 15 amino acids long. The J segment lost 8 bases and the V segment lost 4 bases, leaving 10 bases of the junction unmatched. Germline values: CDR1 SGHDN, CDR2 FVKESK. In nucleotides, the CDR3 is TGTGCCAGCAGCCCCATAGCGGGACTCGAGGATGAGCAGTTCTTC. This encodes CASSPIAGLEDEQFF.

This chain links TRBV2 with TRBJ1-1; D is uncertain. Germline V gives CDR1 SNHLY, CDR2 FYNNEI. The CDR3 runs to 14 residues. Trimming took 7 bases from V and 6 from J, leaving 18 bases between them. The CDR3 DNA follows: TGTGCCAGCACTCCTCTCGGGGTTATATCTGAAGCTTTCTTT. Translation gives CASTPLGVISEAFF.

The rearrangement links TRBV9 to TRBJ2-2, with D uncertain. CDR1 SGDLS and CDR2 YYNGEE come from the germline V gene. The germline V and J ends were trimmed by 3 bases and 5 bases, with 14 bases remaining between them. This CDR3 contains 15 residues. The CDR3 region has the DNA TGTGCCAGCAGCGGATCAGGATCACTGACCGGGGAGCTGTTTTTT. It codes for CASSGSGSLTGELFF.

The chain links TRBV29-1 to TRBJ1-1; D gene uncertain. The CDR3 totals 11 residues. The germline CDR1 and CDR2 sequences are SQVTM and ANQGSEA. Trimming removed 4 bases at V and 4 bases at J, with 7 bases between. This CDR3 reads CSVVRVTEAFF. The CDR3 DNA reads as TGCAGCGTTGTGAGGGTCACTGAAGCTTTCTTT.

This clone was counted only a few times. Within the sample, other DNA sequences also encode this same CDR3. The chain joins TRBV30 to TRBJ1-5, with D possibly TRBD1 on 5 matching bases. V lost 0 bases to trimming and J lost 5 bases, with 8 bases between them. Per germline, CDR1 GTSNPN and CDR2 SVGIG (reference sequence). The CDR3 spans 13 residues. CDR3 loop: CAWSVRGDQPQHF. The DNA for the CDR3 is TGTGCCTGGAGTGTACGAGGGGATCAGCCCCAGCATTTT.

This chain links TRBV6-1 with TRBJ1-3, with D unresolved. Germline CDR1 reads MNHNS; CDR2 reads SASEGT. CDR3 length: 13 residues. V was pared by 4 bases and J by 4 bases, with 8 bases between. The CDR3 DNA reads as TGTGCCAGCAGTGTAGGGCAAGGAAACACCATATATTTT. Translating gives CASSVGQGNTIYF.

The chain employs TRBV9 and TRBJ2-3; tentatively, D is TRBD2 (6 bases). CDR3 size: 12 residues. V dropped 5 bases and J dropped 6 bases, with 10 bases sitting between them. Germline V CDR1 and CDR2: SGDLS, YYNGEE. The CDR3 DNA sequence: TGTGCCAGCAGTCCTAGCGAGGATACGCAGTATTTT. It specifies CASSPSEDTQYF. The whole variable domain, remainder taken from reference TRBV9 and TRBJ2-3, is DSGVTQTPKHLITATGQRVTLRCSPRSGDLSVYWYQQSLDQGLQFLIQYYNGEERAKGNILERFSAQQFPDLHSELNLSSLELGDSALYFCASSPSEDTQYFGPGTRLTVL.

This chain connects TRBV9 to TRBJ1-2; TRBD1 matches 7 bases. The CDR3 sequence is 14 residues long. V lost 7 bases, J lost 8 bases, and 14 bases stayed unmatched. Germline V CDR1 and CDR2: SGDLS, YYNGEE. The CDR3 DNA is TGTGCCAGCGTCAGGACAGGAACGTCAAACGGCTACACCTTC. This translates into CASVRTGTSNGYTF.

This clone has just a few counts. The CDR3 loop reads CASSPGQGGGNQPQHF. CDR3 in DNA: TGTGCCAGCAGTCCGGGACAGGGAGGGGGTAATCAGCCCCAGCATTTT. The chain has TRBV28 and TRBJ1-5; 9 bases map to TRBD1. The CDR3 contains 16 residues. Per germline, CDR1 MDHEN and CDR2 SYDVKM. V was pared by 5 bases and J by 4 bases, with 9 bases of the junction left unmatched.

The rearrangement links TRBV7-7 to TRBJ2-5; D possibly uses TRBD1 or TRBD2 (5 bases each). The germline V gene has CDR1 SSHAT and CDR2 FNYEAQ (reference sequence). Trimming took off 5 bases at V and 5 bases at J, with 15 bases between the two ends. The CDR3 spans 14 residues. The CDR3 coding sequence is TGTGCCAGCAGCCCGGGACCCAGCAAGGAGACCCAGTACTTC. It encodes CASSPGPSKETQYF.

V and J are TRBV19 and TRBJ2-5, with D possibly called TRBD1 or TRBD2 (5 bases each). CDR3 size: 16 residues. With 5 bases removed from V and 5 bases from J, the gap between germline ends came to 21 bases. The V gene's germline CDR1 is LNHDA and CDR2 SQIVND (reference sequence). The DNA for the CDR3 is TGTGCCAGTAGTGGAGGCTGGGGCGTTTCGTCTGAGACCCAGTACTTC. Protein sequence: CASSGGWGVSSETQYF.

The V and J genes are TRBV18 and TRBJ1-4, with D hard to call. This CDR3 comprises 14 residues. Trimming left V 4 bases short and J 5 bases short, with 11 bases between. Germline V lookup: CDR1 KGHSH, CDR2 LQKENI. The CDR3 reads CASSQLDGNEKLFF. CDR3 nucleotides: TGTGCCAGCTCACAATTGGACGGAAATGAAAAACTGTTTTTT.

The table lists this clone with a few counts. V gene TRBV5-1 combines with J gene TRBJ1-6; 7 bases line up with TRBD1. The CDR3 extends over 14 amino acids. J gave up 10 bases and V 6 bases, and 10 bases lay outside the gene matches. Germline CDR1 is SGHRS and CDR2 is YFSETQ. This chain's CDR3 is CASTVYRGRSPLHF. The CDR3 DNA sequence: TGCGCCAGCACCGTATACAGGGGAAGATCACCCCTCCACTTT.

The CDR3: CAGPREPGNTIYF. For the CDR3, the DNA is TGTGCCGGACCTAGGGAGCCTGGAAACACCATATATTTT. The chain recombines TRBV30 with TRBJ1-3; D is unresolved. The CDR3 sequence is 13 residues long. Trimming took 8 bases from V and 2 from J, leaving 13 bases between them. Germline CDR1 is GTSNPN and CDR2 is SVGIG (reference sequence). Filled out from reference TRBV30 and TRBJ1-3, the complete variable domain reads SQTIHQWPATLVQPVGSPLSLECTVEGTSNPNLYWYRQAAGRGLQLLFYSVGIGQISSEVPQNLSASRPQDRQFILSSKKLLLSDSGFYLCAGPREPGNTIYFGEGSWLTVV.

The chain recombines TRBV29-1 with TRBJ1-2; 9 bases align to TRBD1. Trimming removed 2 bases from V and 3 bases from J; junction bases left unmatched: 4. Germline V gives CDR1 SQVTM, CDR2 ANQGSEA. The length of the CDR3 is 14 residues. The CDR3 DNA sequence: TGCAGCGTTGAAAAACAGGGGGCACACTATGGCTACACCTTC. It yields the protein CSVEKQGAHYGYTF.

This rearrangement joins TRBV11-2 to TRBJ1-6; tentative D call: TRBD1 (6 bases). V was cut by 4 bases and J by 7 bases, with 17 bases left in between. The CDR3 loop spans 16 amino acids. CDR1 is SGHAT, CDR2 FQNNGV, per germline. The DNA for the CDR3 is TGTGCCAGCAGCTCCCCAGGGGCGCGTAGAAATTCACCCCTCCACTTT. Translated, it gives CASSSPGARRNSPLHF.

The rearrangement links TRBV27 to TRBJ1-2; 8 nucleotides match TRBD1. The CDR3 is made up of 15 amino acids. The germline V gene has CDR1 MNHEY and CDR2 SMNVEV (reference sequence). V was pared by 4 bases and J by 0 bases, with 4 bases of the junction left unmatched. The CDR3 coding sequence is TGTGCCAGCAGTTCCCGACAGGGGACTAACTATGGCTACACCTTC. It specifies CASSSRQGTNYGYTF.

The chain recombines TRBV14 with TRBJ1-1; D not resolved. In germline, CDR1 is SGHDN, CDR2 FVKESK. The V end was cut by 4 bases, the J end by 1 base, with 16 bases between. CDR3 length: 16 residues. CDR3 bases: TGTGCCAGCAGCCCTCCTGTAGCACAGCCGAACACTGAAGCTTTCTTT. It codes for CASSPPVAQPNTEAFF.